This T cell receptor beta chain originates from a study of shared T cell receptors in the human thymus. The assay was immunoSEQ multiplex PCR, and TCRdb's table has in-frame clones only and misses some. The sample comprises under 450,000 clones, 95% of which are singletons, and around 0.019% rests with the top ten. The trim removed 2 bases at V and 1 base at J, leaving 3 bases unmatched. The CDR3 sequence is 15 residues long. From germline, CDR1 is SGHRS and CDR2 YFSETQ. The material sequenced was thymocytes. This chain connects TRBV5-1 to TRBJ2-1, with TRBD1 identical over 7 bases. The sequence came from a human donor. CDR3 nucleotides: TGCGCCAGCAGCTTCCGGGACAGTTCCTACAATGAGCAGTTCTTC. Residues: CASSFRDSSYNEQFF.